This T cell receptor (beta chain) was sequenced in a study of human T cells and chemical hapten exposure. There are many counts of this clonotype. Documented time point: healthy volunteer bleed at 2 weeks. The authors' total RNA extraction used unfractionated whole blood. MiXCR, applied by TCRdb to the RACE reads, yields one record per CDR3 protein. The sample lists some 50,000 distinct CDR3 sequences; 3.5% to 4.5% were seen once. With V trimmed by 0 bases and J by 11 bases, 6 bases remained unmatched. The CDR3 runs 14 residues. Germline loops: CDR1 DFQATT, CDR2 SNEGSKA (reference sequence). This chain links TRBV20-1 with TRBJ1-5, with 11 bases aligning to TRBD1. The receptor was derived from a female donor in good health. Some clones in this sample may be carry-over from other donors' samples. The specimen was whole blood. CDR3 sequence (DNA): TGCAGTGCTAGAGAGGGGACAGGGGGACCGACCCAGCATTTT. This gives the protein CSAREGTGGPTQHF.